The 28 T cell receptor beta chains presented below share a single source sample, sequenced in a study of blood T cell repertoires in COVID-19. The table came from immunoSEQ multiplex PCR; TCRdb's copy has only in-frame clones and leaves some out. This sample has under 250,000 clones, with 65% to 85% found just once. Sequencing was carried out using peripheral blood. The receptors here all came from a man aged 40-49 years with active or convalescent COVID-19.

The chain recombines TRBV18 with TRBJ1-4, with 7 bases lining up with TRBD1. The CDR3 sequence is 15 residues long. V was clipped by 5 bases and J by 4 bases; unmatched bases: 7. Germline CDR1 KGHSH, CDR2 LQKENI. The CDR3 reads CASSGRQGNNEKLFF. CDR3 DNA: TGTGCCAGCTCAGGACGACAGGGTAATAATGAAAAACTGTTTTTT. Together with reference TRBV18 and TRBJ1-4, the CDR3 gives the full variable domain: NAGVMQNPRHLVRRRGQEARLRCSPMKGHSHVYWYRQLPEEGLKFMVYLQKENIIDESGMPKERFSAEFPKEGPSILRIQQVVRGDSAAYFCASSGRQGNNEKLFFGSGTQLSVL.

CDR3 amino acids: CAWSVPLTTGYGTEAFF. In nucleotides, the CDR3 is TGTGCCTGGAGTGTACCCCTGACAACAGGGTACGGAACTGAAGCTTTCTTT. The V gene is TRBV30, the J gene TRBJ1-1, with D possibly TRBD1 on 6 matching bases. Germline-derived CDR1 and CDR2 are GTSNPN and SVGIG (reference sequence). The germline V and J ends were trimmed by 0 bases and 5 bases, with 22 bases remaining between them. The CDR3 is 17 amino acids.

This chain links TRBV19 with TRBJ1-2; D is ambiguous. Looked up from germline, CDR1 is LNHDA and CDR2 is SQIVND (reference sequence). Trimming took 11 bases from V and 7 from J, leaving 14 bases between them. The length of the CDR3 is 11 residues. CDR3 DNA: TGTGCCTTTCGCGCAGGTAGTGGCTACACCTTC. Amino acid sequence: CAFRAGSGYTF.

The V call is TRBV11-2, the J call TRBJ2-1; the D gene is possibly TRBD2 (6 bases). Between the trimmed V and J ends, which lost 1 base and 5 bases, there was a span of 15 bases. Germline CDR1 reads SGHAT; CDR2 reads FQNNGV. CDR3 length: 16 residues. The CDR3 sequence is CASSLGGRGTHNEQFF. DNA of the CDR3: TGTGCCAGCAGCTTAGGGGGCCGAGGGACTCACAATGAGCAGTTCTTC.

This chain connects TRBV5-1 to TRBJ2-1, with 8 bases identical to TRBD2. The CDR3 runs 16 residues. V gave up 4 bases and J gave up 7 bases; unmatched junction bases: 13. In germline, CDR1 is SGHRS, CDR2 YFSETQ. CDR3 sequence reads: CASSPAAGAGANEQFF. The CDR3 DNA reads as TGCGCCAGCAGCCCGGCCGCAGGAGCGGGAGCTAATGAGCAGTTCTTC.

DNA of the CDR3: TGTGCCAGCAGCCAGGCGGGAGGGTTCACCGGGGAGCTGTTTTTT. This sequence encodes CASSQAGGFTGELFF. The genes are TRBV7-9 and TRBJ2-2, with 9 bases aligning to TRBD2. This CDR3 has 15 amino acids. V shed 5 bases and J 4 bases; nucleotides not matched to a gene: 5. Germline CDR1 SEHNR, CDR2 FQNEAQ (reference sequence).

The chain couples TRBV6-6 to TRBJ2-5, with 9 nucleotides matching TRBD1. Trimming removed 5 bases from V and 5 bases from J; junction bases left unmatched: 6. The CDR3 runs to 14 residues. Germline CDR1 reads MNHNY; CDR2 reads SVGAGI (reference sequence). The CDR3 DNA sequence: TGTGCCAGCAGTATGGGACAGGGTGGGGAGACCCAGTACTTC. Protein product: CASSMGQGGETQYF.

The V call is TRBV7-9, the J call TRBJ2-1; possible D gene TRBD1, 6 bases. Per the germline V gene, CDR1 is SEHNR and CDR2 is FQNEAQ (reference sequence). V lost 4 bases and J 8 bases, leaving 18 bases between the germline ends. The length of the CDR3 is 15 residues. The CDR3 DNA sequence: TGTGCCAGCAGCTACGCCGGGACACCCTCGGATGAGCAGTTCTTC. Protein product: CASSYAGTPSDEQFF.

The chain combines TRBV5-5 with TRBJ2-2; D gene uncertain. The CDR3 is 17 residues long. Germline V gives CDR1 SGHKS, CDR2 YYEKEE (reference sequence). Trimming cost V 0 bases and J 0 bases, with 12 bases left between them. The CDR3 loop reads CASSLAYALANTGELFF. CDR3 coding DNA: TGTGCCAGCAGCTTGGCCTATGCGCTCGCGAACACCGGGGAGCTGTTTTTT. The variable domain in full, with the rest retrieved from reference TRBV5-5 and TRBJ2-2, is DAGVTQSPTHLIKTRGQQVTLRCSPISGHKSVSWYQQVLGQGPQFIFQYYEKEERGRGNFPDRFSARQFPNYSSELNVNALLLGDSALYLCASSLAYALANTGELFFGEGSRLTVL.

V and J are TRBV11-3 and TRBJ1-1, with a tentative D call TRBD1 (5 bases). CDR1 is SGHNT, CDR2 YENEEA, per germline. The V end was cut by 0 bases, the J end by 5 bases, with 16 bases between. The CDR3 sequence is 16 residues long. The CDR3, as DNA: TGTGCCAGCAGCTTAGATGGTGACGCCGGGGGTACTGAAGCTTTCTTT. Translating it yields CASSLDGDAGGTEAFF. Based on the CDR3 plus reference TRBV11-3 and TRBJ1-1, the full variable domain is EAGVVQSPRYKIIEKKQPVAFWCNPISGHNTLYWYLQNLGQGPELLIRYENEEAVDDSQLPKDRFSAERLKGVDSTLKIQPAELGDSAVYLCASSLDGDAGGTEAFFGQGTRLTVV.

The chain has TRBV3-1 (or the pseudogene TRBV3-2) and TRBJ1-1, with D maybe TRBD1 (6 bases). The CDR3 consists of 14 residues. Trimming stripped 2 bases from V and 5 bases from J, with 12 bases between. Germline V gene sequence: CDR1 LGHDT, CDR2 YNNKEL (reference sequence). The CDR3 region is CASSQTGTTTEAFF. In DNA form, the CDR3 reads TGTGCCAGCAGCCAAACCGGGACAACTACTGAAGCTTTCTTT.

This rearrangement joins TRBV10-3 to TRBJ1-2; a weak D match, TRBD1 (5 bases). The CDR3 is made up of 12 amino acids. The V gene's germline CDR1 is ENHRY and CDR2 SYGVKD. Trimming pared 2 bases from V and 7 bases from J, leaving 8 bases between. The CDR3 coding sequence is TGTGCCATCAGTGAGGTCGGGGGTGGCTACACCTTC. Residues: CAISEVGGGYTF.

This chain links TRBV6-5 with TRBJ2-2, with 11 bases that match TRBD2. The CDR3 covers 14 residues. The V gene end was trimmed by 8 bases and the J gene end by 3 bases; junction bases not matched to a gene: 2. Germline-derived CDR1 and CDR2 are MNHEY and SVGAGI. CDR3 amino acids: CASGGLADTGELFF. The DNA of the CDR3 is TGTGCCAGCGGGGGACTAGCGGACACCGGGGAGCTGTTTTTT.

The J gene is TRBJ2-7, the V gene TRBV18; 9 bases map to TRBD2. Germline CDR1 KGHSH, CDR2 LQKENI. The CDR3 contains 15 residues. With V trimmed by 3 bases and J by 4 bases, 7 bases remained unmatched. DNA of the CDR3: TGTGCCAGCTCACCCGGGACTAGCCCTCCTTACGAGCAGTACTTC. It codes for CASSPGTSPPYEQYF.

The V and J genes are TRBV6-6 and TRBJ1-5; weak D call: TRBD1 (6 bases). The CDR3 has 15 residues. CDR1 and CDR2 (germline): MNHNY, SVGAGI (reference sequence). Trimming left V 5 bases short and J 2 bases short, with 13 bases between. Here the CDR3 DNA reads TGTGCCAGCAGTCCCACCGGACAGCGCAATCAGCCCCAGCATTTT. Encoded protein: CASSPTGQRNQPQHF.

The chain combines TRBV7-9 with TRBJ1-2, with 8 bases fitting TRBD1. J gave up 7 bases and V 3 bases, and 7 bases lay outside the gene matches. CDR1 and CDR2 from the germline V gene are SEHNR and FQNEAQ (reference sequence). The CDR3 is 14 residues long. CDR3 region: CASSFEQGAGGYTF. The CDR3 DNA reads as TGTGCCAGCAGCTTCGAGCAGGGGGCGGGTGGCTACACCTTC.

Within the sample, this clone is medium-sized. This rearrangement joins TRBV19 to TRBJ1-4; D remains ambiguous. Looked up from germline, CDR1 is LNHDA and CDR2 is SQIVND (reference sequence). The CDR3 totals 15 residues. V lost 6 bases, J lost 0 bases, and 11 bases lay in between. The CDR3 bases are TGTGCCAGTAGCTGGGCCGGCGCAACTAATGAAAAACTGTTTTTT. It encodes CASSWAGATNEKLFF. Using reference TRBV19 and TRBJ1-4 for the parts outside the CDR3, the full variable domain is DGGITQSPKYLFRKEGQNVTLSCEQNLNHDAMYWYRQDPGQGLRLIYYSQIVNDFQKGDIAEGYSVSREKKESFPLTVTSAQKNPTAFYLCASSWAGATNEKLFFGSGTQLSVL.

On this clone: At one end, the junction sequence differs from germline, possibly due to a read error. This chain uses TRBV9 with TRBJ2-2, with TRBD1 identical over 8 bases. The germline CDR1 and CDR2 sequences are SGDLS and YYNGEE. This CDR3 is built from 16 residues. The CDR3 DNA is TGTGCCAGCAGCGTCCACCCGGACAGGGTGTTGGGGGGAGCTGTTTTT. This sequence encodes CASSVHPDRVLGGAVF.

V and J are TRBV12-3 or TRBV12-4 and TRBJ2-3; D gene unclear. The CDR3 consists of 13 residues. Trimming removed 2 bases from V and 4 bases from J, with 7 bases in between. The CDR3 here is CASSLPPADTQYF. The CDR3 nucleotides are TGTGCCAGCAGTTTACCGCCGGCAGATACGCAGTATTTT.

The gene calls are TRBV7-3 and TRBJ2-1; tentatively, D is TRBD2 (6 bases). Germline V gene lookup returns CDR1 SGHTA and CDR2 FQGTGA. CDR3 length equals 12 residues. The V end was cut by 5 bases, the J end by 9 bases, with 11 bases between. CDR3 bases: TGTGCCAGCAGCCCCGGAGGGACTGAGCAGTTCTTC. Its protein product is CASSPGGTEQFF.

The J gene is TRBJ2-3, the V gene TRBV5-1; TRBD2 matches 7 bases. V shed 0 bases, J shed 0 bases, and the junction held 7 bases outside the gene matches. CDR3 length: 17 amino acids. Germline assignment: CDR1 SGHRS and CDR2 YFSETQ. The CDR3, as DNA: TGCGCCAGCAGCTTGGGGGCGAGCGGGGCTAGCACAGATACGCAGTATTTT. It encodes CASSLGASGASTDTQYF.

This chain uses TRBV30 with TRBJ1-1, with a weak D call TRBD1 (5 bases). Trimming cost V 0 bases and J 1 base, with 9 bases left between them. The CDR3 runs 14 residues. In germline, CDR1 is GTSNPN, CDR2 SVGIG (reference sequence). The CDR3 region is CAWSVDSRNTEAFF. Here the CDR3 DNA reads TGTGCCTGGAGTGTAGACAGTCGGAACACTGAAGCTTTCTTT.

This clone was seen just once. This chain joins TRBV25-1 and TRBJ2-1, with TRBD2 identical over 9 bases. The CDR3 sequence is 16 residues long. V dropped 4 bases and J dropped 3; count of bases not matched to a gene: 7. Per the germline V gene, CDR1 is MGHDK and CDR2 is SYGVNS. CDR3 nucleotide sequence: TGTGCCAGCAGTGCTCCCGGGACTAGCTTCTACAATGAGCAGTTCTTC. This gives the protein CASSAPGTSFYNEQFF.

The V gene is TRBV19, the J gene TRBJ2-6; 8 nucleotides match TRBD1. Germline V lookup: CDR1 LNHDA, CDR2 SQIVND (reference sequence). CDR3 length: 18 amino acids. V shed 3 bases, J shed 2 bases, and the junction held 9 bases outside the gene matches. CDR3 nucleotide sequence: TGTGCCAGTAGTATCCCACCCAGGGGGCGGGCTGGGGCCAACGTCCTGACTTTC. Residues: CASSIPPRGRAGANVLTF. The variable domain in full, completed from reference TRBV19 and TRBJ2-6, reads DGGITQSPKYLFRKEGQNVTLSCEQNLNHDAMYWYRQDPGQGLRLIYYSQIVNDFQKGDIAEGYSVSREKKESFPLTVTSAQKNPTAFYLCASSIPPRGRAGANVLTFGAGSRLTVL.

The rearrangement joins TRBV6-5 to TRBJ1-3; D is unclear. CDR3 size: 15 residues. V lost 7 bases to trimming and J lost 1 base, with 14 bases between them. Germline V gene data show CDR1 as MNHEY and CDR2 as SVGAGI. CDR3 DNA sequence: TGTGCCAGCACCTCAGGCAGAGTATCTGGAAACACCATATATTTT. This sequence encodes CASTSGRVSGNTIYF.

This rearrangement joins TRBV29-1 to TRBJ2-5; weak D call: TRBD1 (6 bases). The V end was cut by 3 bases, the J end by 3 bases, with 14 bases between. Germline loops: CDR1 SQVTM, CDR2 ANQGSEA. The CDR3 sequence is 14 residues long. The CDR3 spells CSVEDSRVEETQYF. The CDR3 coding sequence is TGCAGCGTTGAGGACAGTCGGGTCGAAGAGACCCAGTACTTC.

The genes are TRBV4-2 and TRBJ1-5; 9 bases are shared with TRBD1. CDR3 length equals 19 residues. J lost 0 bases, V lost 1 base, and 10 bases had no gene match. Germline loops: CDR1 LGHNA, CDR2 YNFKEQ. CDR3 bases: TGTGCCAGCAGCCAAGGGGGGACAGGGTCCTTCTTTAGCAATCAGCCCCAGCATTTT. It translates to CASSQGGTGSFFSNQPQHF.

The rearrangement joins TRBV4-2 to TRBJ1-1, with TRBD1 identical over 7 bases. Trimming removed 4 bases from V and 4 bases from J; junction bases left unmatched: 3. Germline V gene sequence: CDR1 LGHNA, CDR2 YNFKEQ. This CDR3 region has 13 residues. CDR3 sequence: CASSLDRATEAFF. CDR3 nucleotides: TGTGCCAGCAGCCTCGACAGGGCCACTGAAGCTTTCTTT.